The T cell receptor (beta chain) described here comes from a study of molecular identifiers for immune sequencing clone quantification. This clonotype has ten or more counts. TCRdb re-analysed the PCR reads in MiXCR, keeping a single row per CDR3 protein. Of some 680,000 distinct CDR3 sequences listed, about 25% are singletons. This CDR3 comprises 12 residues. Germline V gives CDR1 SGHDN, CDR2 FVKESK. Trimming took off 4 bases at V and 2 bases at J, with 5 bases between the two ends. The sequencing sample was made of naive CD8+ T cells from blood, with Jurkat cell RNA spiked in. The subset: FACS-sorted CD8+CD4-CCR7+CD45RA+ naive T cells. V gene TRBV14 combines with J gene TRBJ2-5, with D hard to call. This receptor was identified in a human donor in good health. Some libraries in this study had Jurkat cell RNA spiked in. CDR3 protein: CASSPTQETQYF. The CDR3 DNA reads as TGTGCCAGCAGCCCGACACAAGAGACCCAGTACTTC. Supplemented by reference TRBV14 and TRBJ2-5, the full variable domain reads EAGVTQFPSHSVIEKGQTVTLRCDPISGHDNLYWYRRVMGKEIKFLLHFVKESKQDESGMPNNRFLAERTGGTYSTLKVQPAELEDSGVYFCASSPTQETQYFGPGTRLLVL.